The next 14 T cell receptor beta chains were all read from a single sample in a study of cytomegalovirus exposure and HLA in healthy donors. The PCR employed 60 Vbeta primers together with 13 Jbeta primers. Here immunoSEQ multiplex PCR was the method, and the copy in TCRdb shows in-frame clones only, minus some. The sample shows approximately 140,000 clones, 66% of them seen only once. Source material: PBMCs. These receptor sequences come from an older woman in good health and CMV-seronegative.

Concerning this clone: The junction and the germline gene differ at one end; a read error may be behind it. The rearrangement joins TRBV5-1 to TRBJ2-5; D is perhaps TRBD1 (6 bases). CDR3 length: 15 amino acids. The germline V gene has CDR1 SGHRS and CDR2 YFSETQ. CDR3 nucleotides: TGCGCCAGCAGCTTGGGGACCCAGGGGCAAGAGGCCCAGTACTTC. Its translation: CASSLGTQGQEAQYF.

The gene calls are TRBV29-1 and TRBJ1-2; D unresolved. Germline CDR1 SQVTM, CDR2 ANQGSEA. This CDR3 contains 11 residues. V was pared by 6 bases and J by 8 bases, with 13 bases between. The CDR3: CSVFRANGYTF. Written as DNA, the CDR3 is TGCAGCGTATTCCGAGCGAACGGCTACACCTTC.

The chain employs TRBV6-5 and TRBJ2-2; 7 bases map to TRBD1. Germline CDR1 MNHEY, CDR2 SVGAGI. The CDR3 contains 15 residues. The J segment lost 5 bases and the V segment lost 5 bases, leaving 8 bases of the junction unmatched. The CDR3 DNA reads TGTGCCAGCAGTCTTACAGGGGATCGGACCGGGGAGCTGTTTTTT. Translation gives CASSLTGDRTGELFF.

This clone was seen once. Other DNA sequences in the sample encode the same CDR3. The V call is TRBV4-2, the J call TRBJ1-5; unclear D gene. Trimming left V 5 bases short and J 4 bases short, with 15 bases between. Germline-derived CDR1 and CDR2 are LGHNA and YNFKEQ. This CDR3 contains 15 residues. CDR3 loop: CASSFDTEENQPQHF. CDR3 sequence (DNA): TGTGCCAGCAGCTTTGATACGGAGGAGAATCAGCCCCAGCATTTT.

This clone was counted only a few times. This rearrangement joins TRBV13 to TRBJ1-6; 11 bases are shared with TRBD1. The CDR3 contains 15 residues. V shed 0 bases, J shed 9 bases, and the junction held 1 base outside the gene matches. From germline, CDR1 is PRHDT and CDR2 FYEKMQ (reference sequence). The CDR3 loop reads CASSLGGTGGSPLHF. The CDR3 DNA is TGTGCCAGCAGCTTAGGCGGGACAGGGGGTTCACCCCTCCACTTT.

This clone appeared a single time. The V call is TRBV28, the J call TRBJ2-5; maybe TRBD2 (6 bases). The assigned J gene may be wrong: the sequence end matches TRBJ2-7 better. This CDR3 is 14 amino acids long. CDR1 and CDR2 (germline): MDHEN, SYDVKM. The CDR3 protein is CASSFLRGTYEQYF. CDR3 nucleotides: TGTGCCAGCAGTTTCCTGCGGGGCACCTACGAGCAGTACTTC.

This rearrangement joins TRBV7-2 to TRBJ2-3; possibly TRBD2 for D (6 bases). V dropped 3 bases and J dropped 4 bases, with 11 bases sitting between them. CDR1 SGHTA and CDR2 FQGNSA come from the germline V gene. This CDR3 is built from 14 residues. This CDR3 is CASSFDSGADTQYF. The DNA of the CDR3 is TGTGCCAGCAGCTTCGACTCGGGGGCAGATACGCAGTATTTT.

On this clone itself: At one boundary the junction diverges from the germline segment, which might be a read error. The chain combines TRBV6-1 with TRBJ1-5; D might be TRBD1 (6 bases). Per the germline V gene, CDR1 is MNHNS and CDR2 is SASEGT. The CDR3 runs 13 residues. The CDR3 reads CASREDRHQPQHF. The CDR3, as DNA: TGTGCCAGCAGAGAAGACAGGCATCAGCCCCAGCATTTT.

This clone has only a few counts. This rearrangement joins TRBV28 to TRBJ2-3, with 15 bases fitting TRBD2. Germline values: CDR1 MDHEN, CDR2 SYDVKM. The CDR3 contains 19 residues. The J segment lost 11 bases and the V segment lost 7 bases, leaving 22 bases of the junction unmatched. CDR3 residues: CASTSMGLAGGKRPPEQYF. The CDR3 DNA follows: TGTGCCAGCACCTCTATGGGACTAGCGGGAGGAAAGCGACCTCCTGAGCAGTATTTT.

The chain has TRBV6-1 and TRBJ2-7; TRBD2 is a possible D gene (5 bases). The V gene lost 6 bases and the J gene lost 6 bases, with 15 bases spanning the gap. This CDR3 is 13 amino acids long. Germline CDR1 is MNHNS and CDR2 is SASEGT. CDR3 nucleotides: TGTGCCAGCAGCCTACTACGGGCGGGCGAGCAGTACTTC. Protein product: CASSLLRAGEQYF.

The chain couples TRBV5-1 to TRBJ2-3; D gene uncertain. Germline V gives CDR1 SGHRS, CDR2 YFSETQ. The V and J ends lost 4 bases and 2 bases respectively, with 8 bases between them. The CDR3 consists of 13 residues. The CDR3 DNA follows: TGCGCCAGCAGCGGCAAGAACACAGATACGCAGTATTTT. Translation: CASSGKNTDTQYF.

The chain couples TRBV23-1 to TRBJ2-5; possible D gene TRBD2, 6 bases. TRBV23-1 is known as an ORF, though its function is uncertain. CDR3 size: 14 residues. V was trimmed by 0 bases and J by 7 bases, leaving 12 bases between them. The CDR3 nucleotides read TGCGCCAGCAGTCAATCGGAGGGACTTGGGACCCAGTACTTC. Amino acid sequence: CASSQSEGLGTQYF.

On this clone itself: Given the absence of the conserved phenylalanine or tryptophan at the CDR3 end, a read error is likely. This chain joins TRBV6-6 and TRBJ1-2; 11 bases align to TRBD1. After removal of 5 bases from V and 4 bases from J, the junction contained 6 bases not matched to a gene. Germline lookup yields CDR1 MNHNY and CDR2 SVGAGI (reference sequence). The CDR3 consists of 15 residues. The DNA of the CDR3 is TGTGCCAGCAGTCAAGGACAGGGGGCGAGCTATGGCTACACCCTC. This translates into CASSQGQGASYGYTL.

The genes are TRBV7-2 and TRBJ2-2; 7 bases map to TRBD2. Per the germline V gene, CDR1 is SGHTA and CDR2 is FQGNSA. The CDR3 has 16 residues. The V and J ends lost 5 bases and 4 bases, in that order; junction bases with no gene match: 10. The CDR3 here is CASSRGTGGVTGELFF. CDR3 coding DNA: TGTGCCAGCAGCCGCGGGACGGGGGGAGTCACCGGGGAGCTGTTTTTT.